The clone carrying this T cell receptor beta chain appeared once. The CDR3 is 17 residues long. V lost 0 bases and J lost 0, with 14 bases in between. Germline CDR1 SGHAT, CDR2 FQNNGV. The sample is drawn from a study of blood T cell repertoires in COVID-19. Study overall: Samples taken during acute and convalescent COVID-19 were collected in the United States, Italy and Spain.

The data were produced by immunoSEQ multiplex PCR, yet TCRdb's version contains in-frame clones alone and is incomplete. The sample consists of under 200,000 clones, 70% to 90% of them appearing once. Material: peripheral blood. This rearrangement joins TRBV11-2 to TRBJ1-1; the D gene is possibly TRBD1 (6 bases). The sequence was collected from a woman aged 80 or over with acute or convalescent COVID-19. The CDR3: CASSLDVGRGMNTEAFF. In DNA form, the CDR3 reads TGTGCCAGCAGCTTAGATGTGGGGAGGGGGATGAACACTGAAGCTTTCTTT. Full variable domain (rest looked up from reference TRBV11-2 and TRBJ1-1): EAGVAQSPRYKIIEKRQSVAFWCNPISGHATLYWYQQILGQGPKLLIQFQNNGVVDDSQLPKDRFSAERLKGVDSTLKIQPAKLEDSAVYLCASSLDVGRGMNTEAFFGQGTRLTVV.